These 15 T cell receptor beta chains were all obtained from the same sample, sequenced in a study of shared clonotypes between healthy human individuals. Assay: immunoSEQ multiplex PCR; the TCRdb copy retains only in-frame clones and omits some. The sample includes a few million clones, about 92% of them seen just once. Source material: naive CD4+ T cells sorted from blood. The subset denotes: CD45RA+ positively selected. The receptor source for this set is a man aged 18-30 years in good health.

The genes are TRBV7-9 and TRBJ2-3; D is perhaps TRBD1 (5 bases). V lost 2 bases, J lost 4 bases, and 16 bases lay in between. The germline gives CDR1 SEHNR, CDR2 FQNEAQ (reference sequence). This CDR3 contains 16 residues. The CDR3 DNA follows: TGTGCCAGCAGCTTATCAGGGCCGCCGTCCCCAGATACGCAGTATTTT. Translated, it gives CASSLSGPPSPDTQYF.

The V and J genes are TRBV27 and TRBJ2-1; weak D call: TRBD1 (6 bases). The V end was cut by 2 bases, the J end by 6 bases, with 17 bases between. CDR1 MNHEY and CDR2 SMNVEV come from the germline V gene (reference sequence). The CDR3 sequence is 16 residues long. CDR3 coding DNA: TGTGCCAGCAGTTTAACCCCAGGGGTTGTCGCCAATGAGCAGTTCTTC. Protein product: CASSLTPGVVANEQFF.

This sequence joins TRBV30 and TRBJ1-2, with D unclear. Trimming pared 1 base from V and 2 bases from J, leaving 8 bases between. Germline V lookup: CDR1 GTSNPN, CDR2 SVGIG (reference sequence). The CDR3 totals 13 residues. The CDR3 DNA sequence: TGTGCCTGGAGTGGGGAGTTAAACTATGGCTACACCTTC. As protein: CAWSGELNYGYTF.

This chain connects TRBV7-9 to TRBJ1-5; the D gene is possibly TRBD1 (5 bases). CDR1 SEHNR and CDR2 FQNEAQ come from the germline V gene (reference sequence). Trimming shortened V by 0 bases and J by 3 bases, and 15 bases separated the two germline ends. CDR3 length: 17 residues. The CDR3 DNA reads TGTGCCAGCAGCTTAGCGCTCTCGACAGCCTCCAATCAGCCCCAGCATTTT. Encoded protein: CASSLALSTASNQPQHF.

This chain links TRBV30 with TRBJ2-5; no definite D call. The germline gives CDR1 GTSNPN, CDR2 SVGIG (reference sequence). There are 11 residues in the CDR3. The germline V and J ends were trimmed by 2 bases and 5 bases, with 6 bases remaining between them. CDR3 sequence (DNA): TGTGCCTGGAGTCCAGCGGAGACCCAGTACTTC. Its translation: CAWSPAETQYF.

The CDR3 reads CASSRGGLETQYF. The DNA of the CDR3 is TGCGCCAGCAGCAGAGGGGGCCTTGAGACCCAGTACTTC. The chain employs TRBV5-1 and TRBJ2-5, with TRBD1 matching over 7 bases. From germline, CDR1 is SGHRS and CDR2 YFSETQ. The CDR3 length is 13 residues. The junction had 5 bases not matched to a gene; V was cut back by 4 bases and J by 5 bases.

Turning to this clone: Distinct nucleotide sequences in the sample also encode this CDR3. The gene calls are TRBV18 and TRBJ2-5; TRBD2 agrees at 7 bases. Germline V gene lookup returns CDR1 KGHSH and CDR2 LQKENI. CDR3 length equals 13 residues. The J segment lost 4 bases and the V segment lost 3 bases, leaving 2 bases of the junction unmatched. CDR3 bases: TGTGCCAGCTCACCTCCGGGAGGAGAGACCCAGTACTTC. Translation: CASSPPGGETQYF.

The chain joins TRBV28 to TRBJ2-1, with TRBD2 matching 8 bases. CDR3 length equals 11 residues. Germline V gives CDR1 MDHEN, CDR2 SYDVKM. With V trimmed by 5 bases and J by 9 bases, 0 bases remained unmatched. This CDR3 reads CASSREGEQFF. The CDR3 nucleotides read TGTGCCAGCAGTCGGGAGGGTGAGCAGTTCTTC.

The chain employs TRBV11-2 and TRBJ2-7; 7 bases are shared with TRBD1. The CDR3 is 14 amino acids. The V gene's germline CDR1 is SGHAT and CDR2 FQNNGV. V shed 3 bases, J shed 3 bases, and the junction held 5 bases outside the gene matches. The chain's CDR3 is CASSFGQVRYEQYF. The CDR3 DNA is TGTGCCAGCAGCTTTGGACAGGTTCGCTACGAGCAGTACTTC.

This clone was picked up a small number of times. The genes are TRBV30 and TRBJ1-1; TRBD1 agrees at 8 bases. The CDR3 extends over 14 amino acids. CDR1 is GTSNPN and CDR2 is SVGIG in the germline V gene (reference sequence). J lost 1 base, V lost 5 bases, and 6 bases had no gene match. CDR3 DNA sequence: TGTGCCTGGGACAGGGGAGCCCCGAACACTGAAGCTTTCTTT. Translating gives CAWDRGAPNTEAFF.

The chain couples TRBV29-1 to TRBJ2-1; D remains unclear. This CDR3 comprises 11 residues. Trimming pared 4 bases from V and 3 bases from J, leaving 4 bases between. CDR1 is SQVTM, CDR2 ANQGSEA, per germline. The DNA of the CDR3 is TGCAGCGTTGCCGGCTACAATGAGCAGTTCTTC. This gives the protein CSVAGYNEQFF.

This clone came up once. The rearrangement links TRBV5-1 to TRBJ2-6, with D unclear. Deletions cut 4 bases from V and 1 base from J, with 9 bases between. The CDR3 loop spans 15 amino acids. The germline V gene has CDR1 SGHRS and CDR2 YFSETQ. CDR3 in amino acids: CASSPQISGANVLTF. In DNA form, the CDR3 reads TGCGCCAGCAGCCCGCAGATATCTGGGGCCAACGTCCTGACTTTC.

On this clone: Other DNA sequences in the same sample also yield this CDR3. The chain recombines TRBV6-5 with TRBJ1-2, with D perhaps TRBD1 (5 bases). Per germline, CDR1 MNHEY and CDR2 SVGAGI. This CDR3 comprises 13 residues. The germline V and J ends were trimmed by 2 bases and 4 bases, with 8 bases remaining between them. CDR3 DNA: TGTGCCAGCAGTTACCTCGACAGCTATGGCTACACCTTC. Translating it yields CASSYLDSYGYTF.

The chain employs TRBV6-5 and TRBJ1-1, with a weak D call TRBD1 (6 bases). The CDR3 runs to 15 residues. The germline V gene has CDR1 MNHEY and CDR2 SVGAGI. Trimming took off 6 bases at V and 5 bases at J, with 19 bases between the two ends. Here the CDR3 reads CASSRQVMGTTEAFF. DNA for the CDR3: TGTGCCAGCAGCCGACAGGTAATGGGAACGACTGAAGCTTTCTTT.

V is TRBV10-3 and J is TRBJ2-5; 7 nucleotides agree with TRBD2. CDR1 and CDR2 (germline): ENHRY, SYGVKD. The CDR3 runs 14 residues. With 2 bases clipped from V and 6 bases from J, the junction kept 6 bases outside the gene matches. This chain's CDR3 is CAISERGGGKTQYF. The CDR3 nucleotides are TGTGCCATCAGTGAGAGGGGCGGGGGAAAGACCCAGTACTTC.